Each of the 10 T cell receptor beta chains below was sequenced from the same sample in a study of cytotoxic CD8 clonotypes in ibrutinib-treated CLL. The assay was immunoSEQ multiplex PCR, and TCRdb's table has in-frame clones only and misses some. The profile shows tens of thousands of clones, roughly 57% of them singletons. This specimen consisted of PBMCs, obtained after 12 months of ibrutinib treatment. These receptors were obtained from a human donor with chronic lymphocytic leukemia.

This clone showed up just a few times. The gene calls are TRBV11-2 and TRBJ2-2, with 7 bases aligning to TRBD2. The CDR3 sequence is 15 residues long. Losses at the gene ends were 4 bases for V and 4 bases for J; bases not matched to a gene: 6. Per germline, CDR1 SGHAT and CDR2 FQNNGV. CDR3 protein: CASSYGLVSTGELFF. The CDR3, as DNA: TGTGCCAGCAGCTACGGACTAGTCAGCACCGGGGAGCTGTTTTTT.

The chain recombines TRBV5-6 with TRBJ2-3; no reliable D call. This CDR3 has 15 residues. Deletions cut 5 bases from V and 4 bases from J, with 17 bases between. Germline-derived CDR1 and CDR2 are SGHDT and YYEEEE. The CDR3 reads CASSPGPRVADTQYF. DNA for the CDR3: TGTGCCAGCAGTCCGGGCCCTAGGGTAGCAGATACGCAGTATTTT. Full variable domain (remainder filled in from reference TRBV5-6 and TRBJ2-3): DAGVTQSPTHLIKTRGQQVTLRCSPKSGHDTVSWYQQALGQGPQFIFQYYEEEERQRGNFPDRFSGHQFPNYSSELNVNALLLGDSALYLCASSPGPRVADTQYFGPGTRLTVL.

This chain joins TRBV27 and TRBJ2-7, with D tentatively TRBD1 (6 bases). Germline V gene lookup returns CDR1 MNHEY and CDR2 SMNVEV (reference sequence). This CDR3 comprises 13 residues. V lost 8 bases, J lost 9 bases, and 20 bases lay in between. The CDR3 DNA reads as TGTGCCAGCCGCTCTTCCGGGACAAGGAGGCAGTACGTC. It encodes CASRSSGTRRQYV.

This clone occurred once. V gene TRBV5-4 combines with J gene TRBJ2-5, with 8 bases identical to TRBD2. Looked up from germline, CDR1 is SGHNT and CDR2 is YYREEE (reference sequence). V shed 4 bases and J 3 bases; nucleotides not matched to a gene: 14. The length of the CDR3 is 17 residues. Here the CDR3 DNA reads TGTGCCAGCAGCGTAAGAAGGCGGGGGGCCCCTAAAGAGACCCAGTACTTC. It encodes CASSVRRRGAPKETQYF.

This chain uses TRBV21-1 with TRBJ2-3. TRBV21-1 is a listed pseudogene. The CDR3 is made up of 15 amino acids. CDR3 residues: CASSKLRQVGDTQYF. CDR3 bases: TGTGCCAGCAGCAAACTACGGCAGGTCGGGGATACGCAGTATTTT.

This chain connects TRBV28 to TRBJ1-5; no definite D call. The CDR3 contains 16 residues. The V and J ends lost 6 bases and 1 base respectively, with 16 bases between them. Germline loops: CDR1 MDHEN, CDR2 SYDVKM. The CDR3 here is CASRAIKAGSNQPQHF. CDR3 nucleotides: TGTGCCAGCAGGGCAATCAAGGCCGGGAGCAATCAGCCCCAGCATTTT. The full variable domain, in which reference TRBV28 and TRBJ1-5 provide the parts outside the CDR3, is DVKVTQSSRYLVKRTGEKVFLECVQDMDHENMFWYRQDPGLGLRLIYFSYDVKMKEKGDIPEGYSVSREKKERFSLILESASTNQTSMYLCASRAIKAGSNQPQHFGDGTRLSIL.

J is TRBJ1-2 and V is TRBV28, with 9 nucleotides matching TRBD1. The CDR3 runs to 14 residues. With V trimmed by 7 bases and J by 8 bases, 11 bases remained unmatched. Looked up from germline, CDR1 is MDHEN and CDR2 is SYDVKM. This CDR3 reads CASTQGQGKRGYTF. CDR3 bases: TGTGCCAGCACACAGGGACAGGGCAAAAGGGGCTACACCTTC.

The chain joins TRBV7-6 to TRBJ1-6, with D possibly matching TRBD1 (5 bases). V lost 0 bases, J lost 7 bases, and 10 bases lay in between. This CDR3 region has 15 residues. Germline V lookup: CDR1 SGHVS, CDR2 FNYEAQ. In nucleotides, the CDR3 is TGTGCCAGCAGCTTAGCGGGGGTAGGGAATTCACCCCTCCACTTT. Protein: CASSLAGVGNSPLHF. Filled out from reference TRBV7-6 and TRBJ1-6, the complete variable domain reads GAGVSQSPRYKVTKRGQDVALRCDPISGHVSLYWYRQALGQGPEFLTYFNYEAQQDKSGLPNDRFSAERPEGSISTLTIQRTEQRDSAMYRCASSLAGVGNSPLHFGNGTRLTVT.

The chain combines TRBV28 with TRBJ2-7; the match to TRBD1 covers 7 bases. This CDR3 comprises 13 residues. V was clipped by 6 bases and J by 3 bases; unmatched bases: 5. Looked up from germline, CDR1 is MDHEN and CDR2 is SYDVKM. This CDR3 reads CASRTQGVYEQYF. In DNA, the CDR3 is TGTGCCAGCAGAACTCAGGGGGTCTACGAGCAGTACTTC.

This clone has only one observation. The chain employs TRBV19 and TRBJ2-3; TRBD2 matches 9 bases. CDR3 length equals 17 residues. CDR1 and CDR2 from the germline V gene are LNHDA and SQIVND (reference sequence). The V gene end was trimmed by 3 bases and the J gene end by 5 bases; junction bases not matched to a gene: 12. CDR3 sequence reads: CASSIRREGQFLDTQYF. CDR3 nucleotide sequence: TGTGCCAGTAGTATTCGGCGGGAGGGCCAATTTTTAGATACGCAGTATTTT.